The 24 T cell receptor beta chains in this list originate from one sample, sequenced in a study of cytomegalovirus exposure and HLA in healthy donors. Data came from immunoSEQ multiplex PCR; TCRdb stores just in-frame clones and leaves some out. This table holds some 110,000 clones, 70% to 90% found once. The sequenced sample consisted of PBMCs. Every receptor here comes from a woman aged 18-29 years in good health and CMV-seropositive.

The table lists this clone with a count of one. The chain is built from TRBV10-1 and TRBJ2-7; TRBD2 agrees at 10 bases. The germline CDR1 and CDR2 sequences are WNHNN and SYGVQD (reference sequence). V shed 5 bases, J shed 7 bases, and the junction held 11 bases outside the gene matches. This CDR3 spans 15 amino acids. CDR3 amino acids: CASSRSSGSTEEQYF. CDR3 nucleotide sequence: TGCGCCAGCAGTAGATCTAGCGGGAGTACAGAAGAGCAGTACTTC.

The chain has TRBV12-5 and TRBJ1-6; the D gene is possibly TRBD1 (5 bases). CDR1 and CDR2 (germline): LGHNT, FRNRAP. V lost 7 bases and J 9 bases, leaving 16 bases between the germline ends. The CDR3 runs 14 residues. The CDR3 coding sequence is TGTGCTAGTGTTGGAGGGGTCTCGTTTTCACCCCTCCACTTT. Protein product: CASVGGVSFSPLHF.

The gene calls are TRBV19 and TRBJ1-1; D gene ambiguous. V lost 0 bases and J 1 base, leaving 9 bases between the germline ends. This CDR3 is built from 15 residues. CDR1 is LNHDA and CDR2 is SQIVND in the germline V gene (reference sequence). CDR3 loop: CASSIDLGQNTEAFF. In nucleotides, the CDR3 is TGTGCCAGTAGTATAGATCTAGGTCAGAACACTGAAGCTTTCTTT.

The rearrangement links TRBV6-5 to TRBJ1-2, with TRBD1 as a possible D gene (6 bases). V was clipped by 7 bases and J by 5 bases, with 11 bases between them. This CDR3 region has 12 residues. Germline values: CDR1 MNHEY, CDR2 SVGAGI. The CDR3 loop reads CASTRRGYGYTF. The CDR3 DNA sequence: TGTGCCAGCACAAGAAGGGGGTATGGCTACACCTTC.

V and J are TRBV9 and TRBJ2-2; TRBD1 matches 7 bases. CDR3 length: 16 amino acids. CDR1 and CDR2 from the germline V gene are SGDLS and YYNGEE. With 4 bases clipped from V and 0 bases from J, the junction kept 6 bases outside the gene matches. The CDR3 bases are TGTGCCAGCAGCTCTAGGACAGGTTCGAACACCGGGGAGCTGTTTTTT. Its protein product is CASSSRTGSNTGELFF.

CDR3 in DNA: TGTGCCAGCAGTGACAGGGGGGGCAATCAGCCCCAGCATTTT. Translating it yields CASSDRGGNQPQHF. The chain uses TRBV6-5 and TRBJ1-5; TRBD1 matches at 9 bases. Trimming took 5 bases from V and 2 from J; bases not matched to a gene: 1. Germline CDR1 MNHEY, CDR2 SVGAGI. The CDR3 runs 14 residues.

This clone has only one observation. V is TRBV9 and J is TRBJ1-2; maybe TRBD1 (5 bases). CDR1 SGDLS and CDR2 YYNGEE come from the germline V gene. The CDR3 is made up of 14 amino acids. Trimming pared 0 bases from V and 4 bases from J, leaving 10 bases between. Written as DNA, the CDR3 is TGTGCCAGCAGCGTAGTTCAGGGCACCTATGGCTACACCTTC. It codes for CASSVVQGTYGYTF.

The rearrangement joins TRBV18 to TRBJ2-1, with 12 bases identical to TRBD2. Losses at the gene ends were 7 bases for V and 9 bases for J; bases not matched to a gene: 7. This CDR3 is 14 amino acids long. The germline V gene has CDR1 KGHSH and CDR2 LQKENI. CDR3 nucleotides: TGTGCCAGCTTACCTCTAGCGGGAGGGGGTGAGCAGTTCTTC. Encoded protein: CASLPLAGGGEQFF.

The chain employs TRBV5-6 and TRBJ2-2; 14 nucleotides line up with TRBD2. The CDR3 has 19 residues. The germline V gene encodes CDR1 SGHDT and CDR2 YYEEEE. Losses at the gene ends were 3 bases for V and 7 bases for J; bases not matched to a gene: 14. The CDR3 nucleotides read TGTGCCAGCAGCTCGGAGACGCCGGGACTAGCGGGAGCGAGCGGGGAGCTGTTTTTT. This sequence encodes CASSSETPGLAGASGELFF.

V is TRBV7-9 and J is TRBJ2-5; 9 bases align to TRBD1. J was trimmed by 5 bases and V by 3 bases; bases with no gene match: 7. CDR1 SEHNR and CDR2 FQNEAQ come from the germline V gene (reference sequence). The CDR3 has 15 residues. CDR3 loop: CASSFRTGGWETQYF. The DNA of the CDR3 is TGTGCCAGCAGCTTTCGAACAGGGGGCTGGGAGACCCAGTACTTC.

This chain joins TRBV19 and TRBJ2-2; D ambiguous. In germline, CDR1 is LNHDA, CDR2 SQIVND (reference sequence). Trimming took off 5 bases at V and 4 bases at J, with 5 bases between the two ends. This CDR3 is 12 amino acids long. The CDR3 loop reads CASSYSTGELFF. CDR3 DNA: TGTGCCAGTAGTTACAGCACCGGGGAGCTGTTTTTT. Combining the CDR3 with reference TRBV19 and TRBJ2-2 gives the whole variable domain DGGITQSPKYLFRKEGQNVTLSCEQNLNHDAMYWYRQDPGQGLRLIYYSQIVNDFQKGDIAEGYSVSREKKESFPLTVTSAQKNPTAFYLCASSYSTGELFFGEGSRLTVL.

This clone appeared once. The CDR3 DNA follows: TGTGCCAGCAGCTACCCGCCTAGAACTGCGATCTACGAGCAGTACTTC. It specifies CASSYPPRTAIYEQYF. The V gene is TRBV5-4, the J gene TRBJ2-7; the D is unclear. There are 16 residues in the CDR3. Germline CDR1 and CDR2: SGHNT and YYREEE (reference sequence). Trimming took off 3 bases at V and 3 bases at J, with 19 bases between the two ends.

This chain joins TRBV19 and TRBJ2-7; TRBD2 aligns across 7 bases. The CDR3 spans 15 residues. Germline assignment: CDR1 LNHDA and CDR2 SQIVND (reference sequence). V was clipped by 5 bases and J by 1 base; unmatched bases: 8. In DNA form, the CDR3 reads TGTGCCAGTAGTTGGGCTAGCGGCGATTCCTACGAGCAGTACTTC. Protein sequence: CASSWASGDSYEQYF.

This clone was observed once. This chain links TRBV27 with TRBJ2-1, with TRBD1 as a possible D gene (5 bases). The CDR3 contains 13 residues. V lost 3 bases, J lost 8 bases, and 11 bases lay in between. Germline V gene lookup returns CDR1 MNHEY and CDR2 SMNVEV (reference sequence). CDR3 sequence reads: CASSFSTVHEQFF. As DNA, the CDR3 is TGTGCCAGCAGTTTCTCGACAGTCCATGAGCAGTTCTTC.

This sequence joins TRBV5-5 and TRBJ2-1, with 10 bases matching TRBD2. Germline V CDR1 and CDR2: SGHKS, YYEKEE (reference sequence). The CDR3 length is 15 residues. J lost 7 bases, V lost 1 base, and 5 bases had no gene match. The CDR3 loop reads CASSLTSGIVNEQFF. DNA of the CDR3: TGTGCCAGCAGCTTGACTAGCGGGATTGTGAATGAGCAGTTCTTC.

V usage is TRBV5-1 and J usage is TRBJ1-2; maybe TRBD1 (6 bases). CDR1 and CDR2 (germline): SGHRS, YFSETQ. The V end was cut by 2 bases, the J end by 0 bases, with 11 bases between. The CDR3 spans 15 residues. CDR3 loop: CASSLSAGANYGYTF. In DNA form, the CDR3 reads TGCGCCAGCAGCTTATCAGCAGGGGCTAACTATGGCTACACCTTC.

This chain connects TRBV19 to TRBJ2-1, with D possibly matching TRBD1 (5 bases). V was clipped by 11 bases and J by 8 bases, with 16 bases between them. This CDR3 region has 12 residues. CDR1 and CDR2 from the germline V gene are LNHDA and SQIVND (reference sequence). CDR3 bases: TGTGCCTCAAGGGGTATTGTCGATGAGCAGTTCTTC. It encodes CASRGIVDEQFF. Using reference TRBV19 and TRBJ2-1 for the parts outside the CDR3, the full variable domain is DGGITQSPKYLFRKEGQNVTLSCEQNLNHDAMYWYRQDPGQGLRLIYYSQIVNDFQKGDIAEGYSVSREKKESFPLTVTSAQKNPTAFYLCASRGIVDEQFFGPGTRLTVL.

The V and J genes are TRBV21-1 and TRBJ2-2; the DNA was not compared with TRBD1, the D call given in the table. TRBV21-1 is tagged as a pseudogene. The CDR3 spans 16 residues. CDR3 nucleotides: TGTGCCAGCAGCCCCCGGGACAGGGCGGACACCGGGGAGCTGTTTTTT. Protein sequence: CASSPRDRADTGELFF.

The V gene is TRBV27, the J gene TRBJ2-7; TRBD1 might be the D (5 bases). This CDR3 spans 16 amino acids. With 5 bases removed from V and 2 bases from J, the gap between germline ends came to 19 bases. The V gene's germline CDR1 is MNHEY and CDR2 SMNVEV (reference sequence). As DNA, the CDR3 is TGTGCCAGCAGTCCATTACAGGCCTCTCCCACCTACGAGCAGTACTTC. Translation gives CASSPLQASPTYEQYF.

This chain connects TRBV10-3 to TRBJ2-3; 8 nucleotides align to TRBD2. CDR1 is ENHRY and CDR2 is SYGVKD in the germline V gene. V shed 5 bases, J shed 0 bases, and the junction held 7 bases outside the gene matches. This CDR3 spans 16 amino acids. The CDR3 region has the DNA TGTGCCATCAGTTCTTTAGCGGGAACTAGCACAGATACGCAGTATTTT. Amino acid sequence: CAISSLAGTSTDTQYF.

V is TRBV7-9 and J is TRBJ2-6, with D uncertain. CDR1 is SEHNR and CDR2 is FQNEAQ in the germline V gene (reference sequence). There are 13 residues in the CDR3. V was clipped by 7 bases and J by 0 bases, with 4 bases between them. The CDR3 bases are TGTGCCAGCACCCTCTCTGGGGCCAACGTCCTGACTTTC. Translation gives CASTLSGANVLTF.

The rearrangement joins TRBV29-1 to TRBJ1-4; TRBD1 matches at 12 bases. The CDR3 is 16 residues long. Unmatched junction bases numbered 9, after V lost 6 bases and J lost 4 bases. Germline CDR1 is SQVTM and CDR2 is ANQGSEA. CDR3 amino acids: CSVDAGTGGFNEKLFF. The CDR3 bases are TGCAGCGTGGACGCCGGGACAGGGGGCTTTAATGAAAAACTGTTTTTT.

The chain carries TRBV5-6 and TRBJ1-2, with 10 bases fitting TRBD1. Germline V gene data show CDR1 as SGHDT and CDR2 as YYEEEE. V lost 3 bases and J lost 4; bases outside the gene matches: 6. The CDR3 contains 15 residues. This chain's CDR3 is CASSSRTGGTYGYTF. In nucleotides, the CDR3 is TGTGCCAGCAGCTCGCGGACAGGGGGGACCTATGGCTACACCTTC.

The chain couples TRBV6-5 to TRBJ1-2; 11 positions match TRBD1. Germline V gene sequence: CDR1 MNHEY, CDR2 SVGAGI. V dropped 3 bases and J dropped 5; count of bases not matched to a gene: 2. CDR3 length equals 14 residues. The CDR3 sequence: CASSYGTGGYGYTF. The CDR3 coding sequence is TGTGCCAGCAGTTATGGGACAGGGGGATATGGCTACACCTTC.